One and the same sample provided the 27 T cell receptor beta chains below, sequenced in a study of shared T cell receptors in the human thymus listed by TCRdb under 2021. Library preparation was by the immunoSEQ multiplex PCR assay. TCRdb holds this immuneACCESS table with in-frame rearrangements only. Some clones are missing; in checked studies, unresolved V genes explain under half, and the rest has no known cause. The sample contains around 340,000 clones, 85% to 95% of them found a single time. The ten largest clones represent roughly 0.02% of the sample. What was sequenced was thymocytes. The receptors were sampled from a human donor.

The J gene is TRBJ2-7, the V gene TRBV30; D is undetermined. V was trimmed by 5 bases and J by 3 bases, leaving 14 bases between them. Germline V CDR1 and CDR2: GTSNPN, SVGIG (reference sequence). This CDR3 contains 13 residues. This CDR3 is CAWAEVGVYEQYF. The CDR3 nucleotides are TGTGCCTGGGCCGAGGTCGGAGTCTACGAGCAGTACTTC.

This clone was seen once. The chain couples TRBV19 to TRBJ2-1, with D hard to call. In germline, CDR1 is LNHDA, CDR2 SQIVND (reference sequence). Trimming stripped 6 bases from V and 5 bases from J, with 14 bases between. The CDR3 is 14 residues long. The CDR3 is CASRQTRRNNEQFF. The CDR3 nucleotides read TGTGCCAGTAGGCAGACGAGAAGGAACAATGAGCAGTTCTTC.

The rearrangement joins TRBV11-3 to TRBJ2-1; 9 bases line up with TRBD2. The CDR3 has 16 residues. Trimming took 1 base from V and 6 from J; bases not matched to a gene: 7. CDR1 is SGHNT and CDR2 is YENEEA in the germline V gene. CDR3 loop: CASSLAGTSSPNEQFF. CDR3 DNA: TGTGCCAGCAGCTTAGCCGGGACTAGCAGCCCCAATGAGCAGTTCTTC.

This sequence joins TRBV4-3 and TRBJ2-7; 8 positions match TRBD1. The CDR3 is 16 amino acids. Germline V lookup: CDR1 LGHNA, CDR2 YSLEER. V lost 4 bases and J lost 2; bases outside the gene matches: 10. CDR3 loop: CASSLHRQGCPYEQYF. The DNA for the CDR3 is TGCGCCAGCAGCCTCCACCGACAGGGGTGCCCCTACGAGCAGTACTTC.

CDR3 amino acids: CASSSLAGFYEQYF. As DNA, the CDR3 is TGTGCCAGCAGTTCACTAGCGGGATTCTACGAGCAGTACTTC. The chain recombines TRBV7-2 with TRBJ2-7, with 10 bases aligning to TRBD2. Germline V gene sequence: CDR1 SGHTA, CDR2 FQGNSA. Unmatched junction bases numbered 5, after V lost 6 bases and J lost 3 bases. This CDR3 has 14 residues.

The chain couples TRBV7-9 to TRBJ1-3, with D uncertain. The V end was cut by 4 bases, the J end by 0 bases, with 16 bases between. This CDR3 has 17 residues. CDR1 and CDR2 (germline): SEHNR, FQNEAQ (reference sequence). CDR3 in DNA: TGTGCCAGCAGCTCAGTTCGTCACTCGAGCTCTGGAAACACCATATATTTT. It translates to CASSSVRHSSSGNTIYF. The full variable domain, rest sourced from reference TRBV7-9 and TRBJ1-3, is DTGVSQNPRHKITKRGQNVTFRCDPISEHNRLYWYRQTLGQGPEFLTYFQNEAQLEKSRLLSDRFSAERPKGSFSTLEIQRTEQGDSAMYLCASSSVRHSSSGNTIYFGEGSWLTVV.

This sequence joins TRBV5-6 and TRBJ1-1; the D gene is possibly TRBD1 (5 bases). From germline, CDR1 is SGHDT and CDR2 YYEEEE. Trimming shortened V by 1 base and J by 2 bases, and 15 bases separated the two germline ends. CDR3 length: 16 residues. Written as DNA, the CDR3 is TGTGCCAGCAGCTTGAAACAGGTGGGGAAAAACACTGAAGCTTTCTTT. Translated, it gives CASSLKQVGKNTEAFF. The entire variable domain, with the rest obtained from reference TRBV5-6 and TRBJ1-1, is as follows: DAGVTQSPTHLIKTRGQQVTLRCSPKSGHDTVSWYQQALGQGPQFIFQYYEEEERQRGNFPDRFSGHQFPNYSSELNVNALLLGDSALYLCASSLKQVGKNTEAFFGQGTRLTVV.

The gene calls are TRBV5-1 and TRBJ2-3, with D unresolved. The germline V and J ends were trimmed by 4 bases and 1 base, with 13 bases remaining between them. Germline V gene lookup returns CDR1 SGHRS and CDR2 YFSETQ. The length of the CDR3 is 15 residues. The CDR3: CASSLLGGRTDTQYF. DNA for the CDR3: TGCGCCAGCAGCCTGCTGGGCGGCCGCACAGATACGCAGTATTTT. Drawing the rest from reference TRBV5-1 and TRBJ2-3, the complete variable domain is KAGVTQTPRYLIKTRGQQVTLSCSPISGHRSVSWYQQTPGQGLQFLFEYFSETQRNKGNFPGRFSGRQFSNSRSEMNVSTLELGDSALYLCASSLLGGRTDTQYFGPGTRLTVL.

The gene calls are TRBV29-1 and TRBJ1-5, with D possibly TRBD1 on 6 matching bases. Trimming took off 4 bases at V and 11 bases at J, with 21 bases between the two ends. This CDR3 has 14 amino acids. Germline assignment: CDR1 SQVTM and CDR2 ANQGSEA. The CDR3 DNA sequence: TGCAGCGTTGGTACTGACAGGTGGCGGGGGTCCCAGCATTTT. Protein product: CSVGTDRWRGSQHF.

The rearrangement joins TRBV6-5 to TRBJ2-2; D not resolved. Germline lookup yields CDR1 MNHEY and CDR2 SVGAGI. CDR3 length equals 9 residues. V was pared by 7 bases and J by 8 bases, with 2 bases between. CDR3 coding DNA: TGTGCCAGCAAAGGGGAGCTGTTTTTT. Its protein product is CASKGELFF.

The V gene is TRBV6-1, the J gene TRBJ2-7; 13 nucleotides match TRBD2. The CDR3 runs to 15 residues. The junction had 8 bases not matched to a gene; V was cut back by 10 bases and J by 2 bases. The germline gives CDR1 MNHNS, CDR2 SASEGT. The CDR3 protein is CAIRGTSGIPYEQYF. In DNA form, the CDR3 reads TGTGCCATTAGGGGGACTAGCGGGATCCCCTACGAGCAGTACTTC.

This chain connects TRBV4-2 to TRBJ1-3, with 10 bases matching TRBD1. CDR1 and CDR2 from the germline V gene are LGHNA and YNFKEQ. Trimming at V came to 6 bases and at J to 4 bases, leaving 6 bases not matched to a gene. CDR3 size: 15 residues. The CDR3 loop is CASRATGGEGNTIYF. The CDR3 DNA reads as TGTGCCAGCAGGGCGACAGGGGGCGAGGGAAACACCATATATTTT.

This chain uses TRBV4-1 with TRBJ1-1, with TRBD1 matching over 10 bases. Germline CDR1 MGHRA, CDR2 YSYEKL. The CDR3 totals 15 residues. J gave up 3 bases and V 0 bases, and 1 base lay outside the gene matches. The CDR3 DNA reads TGCGCCAGCAGCCAAGAAGGGACAGGGGACACTGAAGCTTTCTTT. Translating it yields CASSQEGTGDTEAFF.

The V call is TRBV14, the J call TRBJ1-1; D is undetermined. The ends were cut back, 4 bases at V and 2 bases at J, with 14 bases in the middle. The germline V gene has CDR1 SGHDN and CDR2 FVKESK. The CDR3 has 15 residues. The CDR3 spells CASSPSHRGNTEAFF. The CDR3 DNA sequence: TGTGCCAGCAGCCCGTCTCATAGAGGAAACACTGAAGCTTTCTTT.

This clone is a singleton in its sample. The V call is TRBV4-2, the J call TRBJ1-5; possibly TRBD1 for D (5 bases). The CDR3 extends over 16 amino acids. CDR1 and CDR2 from the germline V gene are LGHNA and YNFKEQ. Trimming left V 1 base short and J 1 base short, with 11 bases between. CDR3 residues: CASSQGGVVSNQPQHF. The CDR3 DNA sequence: TGTGCCAGCAGCCAAGGGGGGGTAGTAAGCAATCAGCCCCAGCATTTT.

The chain is built from TRBV6-5 and TRBJ1-1; a possible D gene is TRBD1 (5 bases). The CDR3 spans 14 residues. V lost 2 bases and J lost 1, with 8 bases in between. The V gene's germline CDR1 is MNHEY and CDR2 SVGAGI. The CDR3 loop is CASSYLDTNTEAFF. The CDR3 DNA is TGTGCCAGCAGTTACCTGGACACGAACACTGAAGCTTTCTTT.

The genes are TRBV5-4 and TRBJ1-2, with a weak D call TRBD1 (5 bases). The CDR3 covers 15 residues. The V gene lost 2 bases and the J gene lost 2 bases, with 13 bases spanning the gap. Germline V gene lookup returns CDR1 SGHNT and CDR2 YYREEE (reference sequence). The CDR3, as DNA: TGTGCCAGCAGCTTCCCAGACAGAGAGAACTATGGCTACACCTTC. Translated: CASSFPDRENYGYTF.

The genes are TRBV27 and TRBJ2-7, with D possibly TRBD2 on 5 matching bases. CDR1 and CDR2 from the germline V gene are MNHEY and SMNVEV (reference sequence). The CDR3 runs 17 residues. Trimming took off 2 bases at V and 0 bases at J, with 17 bases between the two ends. DNA of the CDR3: TGTGCCAGCAGTTTACTGTATGGCGAGGGCTACTCCTACGAGCAGTACTTC. Translated, it gives CASSLLYGEGYSYEQYF.

This clone was observed a single time. The V call is TRBV7-3, the J call TRBJ2-1; 9 bases are a match to TRBD2. Germline CDR1 reads SGHTA; CDR2 reads FQGTGA. The CDR3 contains 18 residues. V was clipped by 5 bases and J by 5 bases; unmatched bases: 16. The CDR3 DNA follows: TGTGCCAGCAGCCCCCGGGTGCCCCTAGCGGGAAAGGACAATGAGCAGTTCTTC. It specifies CASSPRVPLAGKDNEQFF.

The chain combines TRBV27 with TRBJ2-3, with a weak D call TRBD2 (6 bases). V was pared by 3 bases and J by 0 bases, with 19 bases between. The CDR3 length is 18 residues. Per germline, CDR1 MNHEY and CDR2 SMNVEV (reference sequence). The CDR3 DNA reads TGTGCCAGCAGTTTGGGACTTTACGGTGTCGGGAGCACAGATACGCAGTATTTT. Protein product: CASSLGLYGVGSTDTQYF.

The chain is built from TRBV19 and TRBJ2-6; maybe TRBD1 (6 bases). The germline CDR1 and CDR2 sequences are LNHDA and SQIVND (reference sequence). CDR3 size: 16 residues. The V end lost 4 bases, the J end lost 4 bases, and 14 bases lay between the germline ends. CDR3 sequence (DNA): TGTGCCAGTAGTACCAAGGTAGGGACAGGGGCCAACGTCCTGACTTTC. It codes for CASSTKVGTGANVLTF.

The chain combines TRBV27 with TRBJ2-2; 8 bases are a match to TRBD2. The length of the CDR3 is 17 residues. Losses at the gene ends were 5 bases for V and 7 bases for J; bases not matched to a gene: 15. Germline V gene lookup returns CDR1 MNHEY and CDR2 SMNVEV (reference sequence). The CDR3 here is CASSLLAGGRWNGELFF. As DNA, the CDR3 is TGTGCCAGCAGTCTTCTCGCGGGAGGAAGATGGAACGGGGAGCTGTTTTTT.

V and J are TRBV27 and TRBJ2-5; 7 bases are a match to TRBD2. Germline V lookup: CDR1 MNHEY, CDR2 SMNVEV (reference sequence). Trimming took 5 bases from V and 4 from J; bases not matched to a gene: 16. The CDR3 covers 17 residues. CDR3 bases: TGTGCCAGCAGTCCCTGGAGACTAGCCTCAGGTGTAGAGACCCAGTACTTC. It codes for CASSPWRLASGVETQYF.

As to this clone: Germline and junction disagree at one end, which may indicate a read error. The chain links TRBV27 to TRBJ2-5, with D perhaps being TRBD1 or TRBD2 (6 bases each). CDR3 length: 14 amino acids. Germline assignment: CDR1 MNHEY and CDR2 SMNVEV (reference sequence). The CDR3 reads CASSLTRGEETQYF. CDR3 nucleotide sequence: TGTGCCAGTAGTTTAACAAGGGGGGAAGAGACCCAGTACTTC.

The V call is TRBV7-6, the J call TRBJ1-1; D not certain. Trimming removed 5 bases from V and 8 bases from J, with 12 bases in between. The germline V gene has CDR1 SGHVS and CDR2 FNYEAQ. There are 12 residues in the CDR3. The CDR3 DNA is TGTGCCAGCAGCCCCACGGGCCAGGAAGCTTTCTTT. Encoded protein: CASSPTGQEAFF.

The chain is built from TRBV7-2 and TRBJ1-4; D remains unclear. Germline assignment: CDR1 SGHTA and CDR2 FQGNSA. With 4 bases removed from V and 0 bases from J, the gap between germline ends came to 9 bases. The CDR3 covers 15 residues. CDR3 sequence: CASSSDLATNEKLFF. CDR3 DNA: TGTGCCAGCAGCTCCGACCTCGCAACTAATGAAAAACTGTTTTTT.

This chain uses TRBV7-2 with TRBJ2-3, with D perhaps assigned TRBD1 or TRBD2 (5 bases each). Trimming stripped 5 bases from V and 5 bases from J, with 17 bases between. Germline CDR1 is SGHTA and CDR2 is FQGNSA. This CDR3 contains 15 residues. The CDR3 DNA sequence: TGTGCCAGCAGCAAAGAGGGTCAGGGAAGAGATACGCAGTATTTT. Encoded protein: CASSKEGQGRDTQYF.